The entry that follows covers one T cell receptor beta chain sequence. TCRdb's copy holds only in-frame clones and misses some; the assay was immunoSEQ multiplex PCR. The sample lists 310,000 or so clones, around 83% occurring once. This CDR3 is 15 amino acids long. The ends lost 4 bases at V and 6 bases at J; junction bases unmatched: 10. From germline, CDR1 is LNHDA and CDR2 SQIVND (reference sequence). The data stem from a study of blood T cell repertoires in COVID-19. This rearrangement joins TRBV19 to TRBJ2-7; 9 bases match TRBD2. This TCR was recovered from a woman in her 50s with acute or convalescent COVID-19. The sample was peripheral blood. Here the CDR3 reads CASSTIAGVSSEQYF. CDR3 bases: TGTGCCAGTAGTACAATAGCGGGAGTTTCTTCCGAGCAGTACTTC.